This T cell receptor (beta chain) was observed in a study of blood T cells in healthy people across ages. Primed by a sample-barcoded 5' primer and a J-beta primer mix, a second PCR proceeded for about 6 to 11 cycles. TCRdb ran MiXCR on the 5' RACE reads and lists one entry per CDR3 protein. Among 850,000 to 950,000 distinct CDR3 sequences, 29% were seen once, and the ten largest hold 17%. This clonotype was counted ten times or more. CDR1 LGHDT and CDR2 YNNKEL come from the germline V gene (reference sequence). V lost 1 base to trimming and J lost 5 bases; unmatched junction nucleotides: 4. The CDR3 covers 14 residues.

Source material: blood. This sequence originates from a woman older than 75 in good health. The V call is TRBV3-1, the J call TRBJ2-5; 7 bases agree with TRBD1. The CDR3 DNA sequence: TGTGCCAGCAGCCAAGGAGGGGGCGCGGAGACCCAGTACTTC. Translating it yields CASSQGGGAETQYF.